The source of this T cell receptor (beta chain) is a study of shared clonotypes between healthy human individuals. General observations from the study: Shared clonotypes across all four donors exceeded non-shared ones in generation probability. Represented diversity (both genetic and exposure-history) was limited by the small number of donors.

Profiled with immunoSEQ multiplex PCR; TCRdb holds only in-frame clones, not every one. The sample shows approximately 2.3 million clones, 93% of them seen only once. As for this clone: What it binds is unknown. Other DNA sequences in the sample encode the same CDR3.

V was cut by 0 bases and J by 7 bases, with 4 bases left in between. The CDR3 spans 11 residues. Germline V gene sequence: CDR1 SNHLY, CDR2 FYNNEI. The rearrangement joins TRBV2 to TRBJ2-7, with D uncertain. The origin of this receptor is a man aged 18 to 29 in good health. Some clones in this sample may be carry-over from other donors' samples. Sequencing was performed on naive CD4+ T cells from PBMCs. The subset here: CD45RA+ positively selected. This CDR3 is CASSEASEQYF. CDR3 nucleotides: TGTGCCAGCAGTGAAGCTAGTGAGCAGTACTTC. The full variable domain, its missing parts supplied by reference TRBV2 and TRBJ2-7, is EPEVTQTPSHQVTQMGQEVILRCVPISNHLYFYWYRQILGQKVEFLVSFYNNEISEKSEIFDDQFSVERPDGSNFTLKIRSTKLEDSAMYFCASSEASEQYFGPGTRLTVT.